The following is a T cell receptor (beta chain) sequence with its context. In the original analysis: Nucleated cell counts were estimated from reference gene primer amplification. The assay was immunoSEQ multiplex PCR, and TCRdb's table has in-frame clones only and misses some. The D gene and trimming were derived from the DNA, and the V and J assignments and clone size from that table. The sample consists of about 280,000 clones, around 85% of them appearing once. This sample is drawn from a study of blood T cell repertoires in COVID-19. Study summary: Italy, Spain and the United States were the sources of the convalescent and acute COVID-19 samples. PBMCs, B-cell-depleted T cells, or T cells provided the cDNA or gDNA that made up the material.

This TCR came from a woman between 65 and 79 years old with acute or convalescent COVID-19. The source material was peripheral blood.

CDR3 bases: TGTGCCAGCAGACCCGCGGGACGCAACACAGGACTGTTTTTT. Translated, it gives CASRPAGRNTGLFF. The chain joins TRBV6-5 to TRBJ1-4; a weak D match, TRBD1 (5 bases). Trimming left V 6 bases short and J 13 bases short, with 21 bases between. The CDR3 extends over 14 amino acids. Germline V CDR1 and CDR2: MNHEY, SVGAGI.